A single sample gave rise to the 28 T cell receptor beta chains below, sequenced in a study of OX40 agonist ivuxolimab in advanced cancers. Clones were read by immunoSEQ multiplex PCR, and TCRdb kept only the in-frame ones, dropping some. The table lists 50,000 to 70,000 clones, 70% to 90% of them singletons. The sample in question was CD4+ or CD8+ T cells sorted from blood, obtained in a trial of the OX40 agonist ivuxolimab. Receptors were obtained from an adult with an advanced solid tumor such as melanoma, head and neck, liver or kidney cancer.

The chain combines TRBV5-1 with TRBJ2-7; the match to TRBD1 covers 7 bases. CDR1 and CDR2 (germline): SGHRS, YFSETQ. The CDR3 is 14 residues long. V was pared by 0 bases and J by 6 bases, with 6 bases of the junction left unmatched. Here the CDR3 reads CASSLGQGNSEQYF. The CDR3, as DNA: TGCGCCAGCAGCTTGGGACAGGGAAACAGCGAGCAGTACTTC.

The chain couples TRBV18 to TRBJ2-5; the D call may be TRBD1 or TRBD2 (5 bases each). V lost 2 bases to trimming and J lost 5 bases, with 12 bases between them. The CDR3 is 14 residues long. Per the germline V gene, CDR1 is KGHSH and CDR2 is LQKENI. The CDR3 DNA follows: TGTGCCAGCTCACCAAGCGGCAGGGTTGAGACCCAGTACTTC. Residues: CASSPSGRVETQYF.

This clone has more than one count but fewer than ten. The chain combines TRBV6-1 with TRBJ1-5; D is unresolved. The V and J ends lost 4 bases and 0 bases respectively, with 10 bases between them. The CDR3 covers 15 residues. Germline assignment: CDR1 MNHNS and CDR2 SASEGT. The CDR3 DNA reads as TGTGCCAGCAGTGGAAGAACAGTTAGCAATCAGCCCCAGCATTTT. Translating it yields CASSGRTVSNQPQHF.

This clone was seen a handful of times. The V and J genes are TRBV7-8 and TRBJ1-1, with unresolved D. V lost 5 bases and J 1 base, leaving 17 bases between the germline ends. This CDR3 region has 16 residues. Germline CDR1 SGHVS, CDR2 FQNEAQ. Here the CDR3 DNA reads TGTGCCAGCAGCCCCAGGAGAACCTTTAAGAACACTGAAGCTTTCTTT. Its protein product is CASSPRRTFKNTEAFF.

This chain uses TRBV27 with TRBJ1-4; D is unclear. This CDR3 is built from 14 residues. CDR1 MNHEY and CDR2 SMNVEV come from the germline V gene (reference sequence). V was pared by 3 bases and J by 0 bases, with 5 bases between. DNA for the CDR3: TGTGCCAGCAGTTTTAGCGCAACTAATGAAAAACTGTTTTTT. Protein: CASSFSATNEKLFF.

V gene TRBV28 combines with J gene TRBJ2-5; D not certain. The end of the DNA is better explained by TRBJ2-7, so the J call may be wrong. Germline V gene sequence: CDR1 MDHEN, CDR2 SYDVKM. The CDR3 is made up of 13 amino acids. CDR3 bases: TGTGCCAGCAGTTTACCCCCATCCTACGAGCAGTACTTC. Its protein is CASSLPPSYEQYF.

As to this clone: The conserved phenylalanine or tryptophan normally closing the CDR3 is absent here, so this likely arose from a read error. No DNA is shown, since the ends of the CDR3 on it are uncertain; the CDR3 is the one TCRdb lists. The V and J genes are TRBV4-2 and TRBJ1-2; the table's D call of TRBD1 was not tested on the DNA. In germline, CDR1 is LGHNA, CDR2 YNFKEQ. The CDR3 spans 13 residues, counting both ends. CDR3: CASSQEPKTPQVM.

The rearrangement joins TRBV19 to TRBJ2-5; TRBD2 matches 16 bases. This CDR3 is 22 amino acids long. Germline lookup yields CDR1 LNHDA and CDR2 SQIVND (reference sequence). Losses at the gene ends were 8 bases for V and 6 bases for J; bases not matched to a gene: 27. The DNA of the CDR3 is TGTGCCAGTTGCCGCTCCGGGACAAGGTTCGGGACTAGCGGGAGGGCCTGGAAGACCCAGTACTTC. Translated, it gives CASCRSGTRFGTSGRAWKTQYF.

The chain carries TRBV21-1 and TRBJ2-2; the table's D call of TRBD1 was not tested on the DNA. TRBV21-1 is reported as a pseudogene. The CDR3 is 16 residues long. CDR3 coding DNA: TGTGCCAGCAGCAAAGGGGGCCTTGGGCACACCGGGGAGCTGTTTTTT. Protein sequence: CASSKGGLGHTGELFF.

The sample holds a few counts of this clone. V gene TRBV2 combines with J gene TRBJ2-1; 12 bases line up with TRBD2. V lost 8 bases and J lost 16; bases outside the gene matches: 6. Germline CDR1 SNHLY, CDR2 FYNNEI. The CDR3 is made up of 11 amino acids. The CDR3 loop reads CASGTLAGGFF. The DNA of the CDR3 is TGTGCCAGCGGCACACTAGCGGGAGGCTTCTTC.

The chain employs TRBV5-1 and TRBJ1-6, with 9 bases lining up with TRBD1. Germline V CDR1 and CDR2: SGHRS, YFSETQ. The length of the CDR3 is 16 residues. V lost 0 bases to trimming and J lost 10 bases; unmatched junction nucleotides: 8. The DNA of the CDR3 is TGCGCCAGCAGCTTGGGAATAGGACAGGGGAACTCACCCCTCCACTTT. This translates into CASSLGIGQGNSPLHF.

V usage is TRBV28 and J usage is TRBJ2-3; 8 nucleotides match TRBD2. V shed 7 bases and J 2 bases; nucleotides not matched to a gene: 8. This CDR3 comprises 15 residues. The germline CDR1 and CDR2 sequences are MDHEN and SYDVKM. As DNA, the CDR3 is TGTGCCAGCACCCCGGGGGGGCGAGTCACAGATACGCAGTATTTT. Translation: CASTPGGRVTDTQYF.

The V and J genes are TRBV4-3 and TRBJ1-2, with D uncertain. V was pared by 4 bases and J by 7 bases, with 16 bases between. CDR3 length: 14 residues. The V gene's germline CDR1 is LGHNA and CDR2 YSLEER. The CDR3 nucleotides are TGCGCCAGCAGCCCTCTACCCACAACGGTTGGCTACACCTTC. This encodes CASSPLPTTVGYTF.

The chain uses TRBV5-4 and TRBJ1-2; TRBD1 matches at 11 bases. The length of the CDR3 is 15 residues. Per the germline V gene, CDR1 is SGHNT and CDR2 is YYREEE (reference sequence). The V segment lost 1 base and the J segment 7 bases; nucleotides outside the gene matches: 6. This CDR3 is CASSLRTGGVSGYTF. CDR3 coding DNA: TGTGCCAGCAGCTTGAGGACAGGGGGCGTCTCTGGCTACACCTTC. Full variable domain (rest looked up from reference TRBV5-4 and TRBJ1-2): ETGVTQSPTHLIKTRGQQVTLRCSSQSGHNTVSWYQQALGQGPQFIFQYYREEENGRGNFPPRFSGLQFPNYSSELNVNALELDDSALYLCASSLRTGGVSGYTFGSGTRLTVV.

The genes are TRBV19 and TRBJ2-3; the D is unclear. CDR3 size: 15 residues. Trimming cost V 2 bases and J 0 bases, with 9 bases left between them. In germline, CDR1 is LNHDA, CDR2 SQIVND (reference sequence). CDR3 nucleotide sequence: TGTGCCAGTAGTATACGAGGCCGCAGCACAGATACGCAGTATTTT. Amino acid sequence: CASSIRGRSTDTQYF. Using reference TRBV19 and TRBJ2-3 for the parts outside the CDR3, the full variable domain is DGGITQSPKYLFRKEGQNVTLSCEQNLNHDAMYWYRQDPGQGLRLIYYSQIVNDFQKGDIAEGYSVSREKKESFPLTVTSAQKNPTAFYLCASSIRGRSTDTQYFGPGTRLTVL.

The gene calls are TRBV7-9 and TRBJ2-5, with TRBD1 matching over 11 bases. Germline CDR1 reads SEHNR; CDR2 reads FQNEAQ (reference sequence). CDR3 length equals 14 residues. V shed 4 bases and J 3 bases; nucleotides not matched to a gene: 1. In DNA, the CDR3 is TGTGCCAGCAGCTGGGGACAGGGGGAAGAGACCCAGTACTTC. This sequence encodes CASSWGQGEETQYF.

This chain uses TRBV28 with TRBJ2-3; 12 nucleotides line up with TRBD2. The germline V gene encodes CDR1 MDHEN and CDR2 SYDVKM. This CDR3 spans 16 amino acids. CDR3 protein: CEVRATSGRSTDTQYF. The CDR3 region has the DNA TGTGAAGTCAGAGCCACTAGCGGGAGGAGCACAGATACGCAGTATTTT.

The chain employs TRBV11-2 and TRBJ1-5; D unresolved. The CDR3 has 15 residues. V was trimmed by 2 bases and J by 0 bases, leaving 8 bases between them. CDR1 and CDR2 from the germline V gene are SGHAT and FQNNGV. The CDR3: CASSLRGNSNQPQHF. Here the CDR3 DNA reads TGTGCCAGCAGCTTACGAGGCAATAGCAATCAGCCCCAGCATTTT.

The V gene is TRBV6-4, the J gene TRBJ1-1, with TRBD1 identical over 8 bases. Looked up from germline, CDR1 is MRHNA and CDR2 is SNTAGT. After removal of 11 bases from V and 4 bases from J, the junction contained 12 bases not matched to a gene. The CDR3 sequence is 14 residues long. CDR3 region: CAGYTGGVGTEAFF. The CDR3 nucleotides read TGTGCCGGATATACAGGGGGAGTCGGCACTGAAGCTTTCTTT.

This rearrangement joins TRBV19 to TRBJ1-2; 7 nucleotides match TRBD1. Germline CDR1 LNHDA, CDR2 SQIVND (reference sequence). J gave up 4 bases and V 3 bases, and 8 bases lay outside the gene matches. CDR3 size: 15 residues. CDR3 region: CASSMGQRRPYGYTF. Here the CDR3 DNA reads TGTGCCAGTAGTATGGGACAGCGACGCCCCTATGGCTACACCTTC.

The chain uses TRBV5-1 and TRBJ2-3, with D possibly TRBD2 on 7 matching bases. CDR3 length: 16 amino acids. The V and J ends lost 1 base and 1 base respectively, with 13 bases between them. From germline, CDR1 is SGHRS and CDR2 YFSETQ. In nucleotides, the CDR3 is TGCGCCAGCAGCTTGCGGGGGGCGCACGGCACAGATACGCAGTATTTT. Amino acids: CASSLRGAHGTDTQYF. The entire variable domain, with the rest obtained from reference TRBV5-1 and TRBJ2-3, is as follows: KAGVTQTPRYLIKTRGQQVTLSCSPISGHRSVSWYQQTPGQGLQFLFEYFSETQRNKGNFPGRFSGRQFSNSRSEMNVSTLELGDSALYLCASSLRGAHGTDTQYFGPGTRLTVL.

The V call is TRBV9, the J call TRBJ2-3; 13 bases match TRBD2. The V gene end was trimmed by 4 bases and the J gene end by 5 bases; junction bases not matched to a gene: 10. There are 17 residues in the CDR3. Per the germline V gene, CDR1 is SGDLS and CDR2 is YYNGEE. The CDR3 is CASSPSTSGRAQDTQYF. CDR3 sequence (DNA): TGTGCCAGCAGCCCCAGCACTAGCGGGAGGGCCCAAGATACGCAGTATTTT.

The V and J genes are TRBV4-1 and TRBJ2-5; 10 nucleotides align to TRBD1. This CDR3 has 15 residues. The trim removed 0 bases at V and 8 bases at J, leaving 6 bases unmatched. The germline V gene has CDR1 MGHRA and CDR2 YSYEKL. CDR3 loop: CASSQDHGTGDTQYF. CDR3 in DNA: TGCGCCAGCAGCCAAGACCACGGGACAGGGGACACCCAGTACTTC.

The rearrangement uses TRBV19 and TRBJ2-7; D may be TRBD1 (6 bases). There are 13 residues in the CDR3. Germline CDR1 reads LNHDA; CDR2 reads SQIVND (reference sequence). The V gene lost 4 bases and the J gene lost 3 bases, with 10 bases spanning the gap. The DNA for the CDR3 is TGTGCCAGTAGTACTACAGGGAACTACGAGCAGTACTTC. Translation gives CASSTTGNYEQYF.

The gene calls are TRBV19 and TRBJ1-2; a possible D gene is TRBD1 (5 bases). This CDR3 spans 15 amino acids. V dropped 3 bases and J dropped 4 bases, with 15 bases sitting between them. Germline CDR1 LNHDA, CDR2 SQIVND (reference sequence). Here the CDR3 DNA reads TGTGCCAGTAGTATCGGGCAGGGTGGAAGCTATGGCTACACCTTC. This gives the protein CASSIGQGGSYGYTF.

The chain has TRBV28 and TRBJ1-5; D ambiguous. The germline V gene has CDR1 MDHEN and CDR2 SYDVKM. The CDR3 extends over 14 amino acids. V was cut by 3 bases and J by 0 bases, with 6 bases left in between. CDR3 in DNA: TGTGCCAGCAGTTTTGACGGTAGCAATCAGCCCCAGCATTTT. Its protein is CASSFDGSNQPQHF.

The chain couples TRBV29-1 to TRBJ2-7; D gene uncertain. The CDR3 sequence is 12 residues long. Trimming took off 4 bases at V and 0 bases at J, with 7 bases between the two ends. Germline V gives CDR1 SQVTM, CDR2 ANQGSEA. CDR3 nucleotide sequence: TGCAGCGTTGGTCCGAGCTCCTACGAGCAGTACTTC. Residues: CSVGPSSYEQYF.

The rearrangement uses TRBV7-8 and TRBJ1-2; the D is unclear. Deletions cut 2 bases from V and 5 bases from J, with 6 bases between. Germline-derived CDR1 and CDR2 are SGHVS and FQNEAQ. The CDR3 covers 12 residues. The CDR3 sequence: CASSLTPYGYTF. In DNA form, the CDR3 reads TGTGCCAGCAGCTTAACGCCATATGGCTACACCTTC.